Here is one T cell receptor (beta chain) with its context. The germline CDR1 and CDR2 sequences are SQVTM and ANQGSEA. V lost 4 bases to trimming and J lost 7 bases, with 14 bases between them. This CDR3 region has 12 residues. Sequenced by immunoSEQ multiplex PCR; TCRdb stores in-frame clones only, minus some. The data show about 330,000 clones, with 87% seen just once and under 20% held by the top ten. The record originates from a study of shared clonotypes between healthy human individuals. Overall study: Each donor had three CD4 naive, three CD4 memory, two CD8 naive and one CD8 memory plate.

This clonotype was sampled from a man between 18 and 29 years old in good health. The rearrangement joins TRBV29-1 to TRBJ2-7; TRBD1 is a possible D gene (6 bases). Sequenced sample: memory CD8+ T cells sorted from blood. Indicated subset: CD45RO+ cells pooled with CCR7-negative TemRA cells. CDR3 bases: TGCAGCGTTGGGACAGTCGTAGAAGAGCAGTACTTC. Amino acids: CSVGTVVEEQYF.